This TCR beta chain was recorded in a study of T cell responses to AZD1222 COVID-19 vaccine. The data were produced by immunoSEQ multiplex PCR, yet TCRdb's version contains in-frame clones alone and is incomplete. This sample has some 130,000 clones, with roughly 90% found just once. Study results and limitations: In all cases, repertoires were sampled only after the peak T cell response. Females made up more of the donors, who were largely white British, and clonal diversity may have come out too low. A reported finding is that nearly half of spike-specific TCRs target unmutated variant regions.

This clone appeared a single time. The antigen is undetermined. This sample comprised peripheral blood, obtained on day 0 of AZD1222 vaccination. The sequence was obtained from an adult in good health.

The CDR3 DNA follows: TGTGCCAGCAGCTTAGTATCCAGCCACTATGGCTACACCTTC. Amino acid sequence: CASSLVSSHYGYTF. The chain joins TRBV7-9 to TRBJ1-2; no clear D gene. This CDR3 contains 14 residues. Germline values: CDR1 SEHNR, CDR2 FQNEAQ (reference sequence). Trimming cost V 1 base and J 3 bases, with 9 bases left between them.